This T cell receptor beta chain derives from a study of T cells in Graves' hyperthyroidism and ophthalmopathy. Across the study: Before any treatment, at initial diagnosis, peripheral blood was collected.

TCR beta CDR3 regions were amplified from RNA. The primer set for the first-round RT-PCR of the TCR CDR3 was HTBI. Each CDR3 protein is one row after TCRdb ran MiXCR on the multiplex PCR reads. The sample holds a few hundred thousand distinct CDR3 sequences; about 15% are singletons and the top ten take roughly 7.3%. The germline V and J ends were trimmed by 0 bases and 3 bases, with 9 bases remaining between them. This CDR3 comprises 14 residues. Germline V gives CDR1 SGHRS, CDR2 YFSETQ. Absent ophthalmopathy progression within 18 months defined stable Graves' hyperthyroidism. Diagnosis relied on clinical symptoms, serum thyroxine and TRAb, thyroid ultrasound and orbital computed tomography. This clonotype was counted many times.

The specimen was blood. The rearrangement links TRBV5-1 to TRBJ1-2, with D uncertain. The clonotype comes from a woman in her thirties with Graves' hyperthyroidism. CDR3 loop: CASSLADEYYGYTF. CDR3 coding DNA: TGCGCCAGCAGCTTGGCCGACGAATACTATGGCTACACCTTC.